The 13 T cell receptor beta chains in this list originate from one sample, sequenced in a study of T cells in localized non-small cell lung cancer. Clones were read by immunoSEQ multiplex PCR, and TCRdb kept only the in-frame ones, dropping some. The table records 45,000 to 60,000 clones, around 86% of them present only once. This material consisted of peripheral blood, taken before any cancer treatment. The receptors come from a woman aged 40-70 years with stage I lung adenocarcinoma.

Remarks on this clone: The germline gene is not matched at one end of the junction; a read error may be the cause. This chain connects TRBV7-7 to TRBJ2-5; tentative D call: TRBD1 (6 bases). This CDR3 contains 15 residues. The germline gives CDR1 SSHAT, CDR2 FNYEAQ (reference sequence). Written as DNA, the CDR3 is TGTGCTAGCAGCTTAGGGACAAGTGGCCGAGAGACCCAGTACTTC. Translated: CASSLGTSGRETQYF.

This clone has a handful of counts. J is TRBJ1-5 and V is TRBV6-1; D is uncertain. The CDR3 length is 13 residues. Trimming took off 1 base at V and 3 bases at J, with 4 bases between the two ends. The germline V gene has CDR1 MNHNS and CDR2 SASEGT. CDR3 sequence (DNA): TGTGCCAGCAGTGAAGGACTCAATCAGCCCCAGCATTTT. It codes for CASSEGLNQPQHF.

The chain is built from TRBV9 and TRBJ2-1, with 9 bases fitting TRBD2. CDR1 and CDR2 from the germline V gene are SGDLS and YYNGEE. The CDR3 covers 15 residues. V was clipped by 0 bases and J by 5 bases; unmatched bases: 3. CDR3 protein: CASSVAGLANNEQFF. CDR3 in DNA: TGTGCCAGCAGCGTAGCGGGACTAGCTAACAATGAGCAGTTCTTC.

This CDR3 is CASSREGGSTGELFF. The CDR3 nucleotides read TGTGCCAGCAGCCGTGAGGGGGGGAGCACCGGGGAGCTGTTTTTT. The gene calls are TRBV7-2 and TRBJ2-2; maybe TRBD2 (7 bases). The CDR3 length is 15 residues. Trimming stripped 5 bases from V and 4 bases from J, with 14 bases between. Germline V gene data show CDR1 as SGHTA and CDR2 as FQGNSA. The entire variable domain, with the rest obtained from reference TRBV7-2 and TRBJ2-2, is as follows: GAGVSQSPSNKVTEKGKDVELRCDPISGHTALYWYRQSLGQGLEFLIYFQGNSAPDKSGLPSDRFSAERTGGSVSTLTIQRTQQEDSAVYLCASSREGGSTGELFFGEGSRLTVL.

The chain uses TRBV5-1 and TRBJ1-1; 8 nucleotides line up with TRBD1. V gave up 7 bases and J gave up 7 bases; unmatched junction bases: 9. Germline CDR1 reads SGHRS; CDR2 reads YFSETQ. The CDR3 totals 13 residues. CDR3 nucleotide sequence: TGCGCCAGCGGACAGGGCGACAGGTTTGAAGCTTTCTTT. Encoded protein: CASGQGDRFEAFF.

The J gene is TRBJ1-4, the V gene TRBV11-2; D remains ambiguous. The length of the CDR3 is 13 residues. Per the germline V gene, CDR1 is SGHAT and CDR2 is FQNNGV. Trimming shortened V by 5 bases and J by 3 bases, and 7 bases separated the two germline ends. CDR3 DNA: TGTGCCAGCAGCAGGATTTCTAATGAAAAACTGTTTTTT. This codes for CASSRISNEKLFF. The full variable domain, completed using reference TRBV11-2 and TRBJ1-4, is EAGVAQSPRYKIIEKRQSVAFWCNPISGHATLYWYQQILGQGPKLLIQFQNNGVVDDSQLPKDRFSAERLKGVDSTLKIQPAKLEDSAVYLCASSRISNEKLFFGSGTQLSVL.

The chain links TRBV7-2 to TRBJ1-1; D remains unclear. The CDR3 length is 15 residues. The germline CDR1 and CDR2 sequences are SGHTA and FQGNSA. The germline V and J ends were trimmed by 0 bases and 4 bases, with 12 bases remaining between them. CDR3 bases: TGTGCCAGCAGCTTAGCTAAGAGGACCGGCACTGAAGCTTTCTTT. This encodes CASSLAKRTGTEAFF.

The chain combines TRBV19 with TRBJ2-1, with 11 bases lining up with TRBD2. Losses at the gene ends were 5 bases for V and 1 base for J; bases not matched to a gene: 4. CDR3 size: 16 residues. CDR1 and CDR2 from the germline V gene are LNHDA and SQIVND (reference sequence). The CDR3 DNA sequence: TGTGCCAGTAGTTTCCGGACTAGCGGGTCCTACAATGAGCAGTTCTTC. Encoded protein: CASSFRTSGSYNEQFF.

The genes are TRBV11-2 and TRBJ2-7; no definite D call. Germline assignment: CDR1 SGHAT and CDR2 FQNNGV. The V end lost 0 bases, the J end lost 3 bases, and 12 bases lay between the germline ends. This CDR3 has 15 amino acids. For the CDR3, the DNA is TGTGCCAGCAGCTTAGATTTCGGCACCCGCTACGAGCAGTACTTC. Translating it yields CASSLDFGTRYEQYF.

V usage is TRBV6-1 and J usage is TRBJ2-2, with 7 bases aligning to TRBD1. J lost 6 bases, V lost 3 bases, and 1 base had no gene match. Germline values: CDR1 MNHNS, CDR2 SASEGT. This CDR3 is 13 amino acids long. For the CDR3, the DNA is TGTGCCAGCAGTGATACAGGGGCCGGGGAGCTGTTTTTT. Translation: CASSDTGAGELFF.

As DNA, the CDR3 is TGTGCCAGCAGCCCAACCCCGACAGGGGTTGACGAGCAGTACTTC. This gives the protein CASSPTPTGVDEQYF. The chain employs TRBV28 and TRBJ2-7, with TRBD1 identical over 8 bases. Per the germline V gene, CDR1 is MDHEN and CDR2 is SYDVKM. V lost 6 bases and J lost 5; bases outside the gene matches: 12. The CDR3 extends over 15 amino acids.

The chain links TRBV6-6 to TRBJ2-7, with TRBD1 matching 8 bases. CDR1 is MNHNY and CDR2 is SVGAGI in the germline V gene (reference sequence). J was trimmed by 4 bases and V by 8 bases; bases with no gene match: 13. CDR3 length: 15 residues. The CDR3 loop is CASGKGTGFLYEQYF. The CDR3 region has the DNA TGTGCCAGCGGGAAAGGGACAGGCTTTTTGTACGAGCAGTACTTC.

The rearrangement links TRBV7-2 to TRBJ1-6; weak D call: TRBD1 (6 bases). Trimming cost V 0 bases and J 10 bases, with 10 bases left between them. The CDR3 spans 14 residues. Germline V lookup: CDR1 SGHTA, CDR2 FQGNSA. Written as DNA, the CDR3 is TGTGCCAGCAGCTTAGCCGGGGGCCAATCACCCCTCCACTTT. This codes for CASSLAGGQSPLHF.